The clone carrying this T cell receptor (beta chain) was recorded once. Its specificity is not known. There are 16 residues in the CDR3. The V gene end was trimmed by 5 bases and the J gene end by 7 bases; junction bases not matched to a gene: 10. Germline lookup yields CDR1 SGHTA and CDR2 FQGNSA. One entry per CDR3 protein results from TCRdb running MiXCR on the 5' RACE reads. The sample shows about 210,000 distinct CDR3 sequences, approximately 6.8% of them seen only once. This sample stems from a study of T cells after yellow fever vaccination. General observations from the study: Detected again after the booster were most primary-vaccination clones, at 96% CD4 and about 90% CD8.

The specimen was CD4+ T cells sorted from PBMCs, collected on the day of the yellow fever booster vaccination. This sequence was found in a man younger than 45 who received the YFV17D yellow fever vaccine. The genes are TRBV7-2 and TRBJ2-7, with 14 bases matching TRBD2. The CDR3: CASSRNIGLAGGEQYF. Written as DNA, the CDR3 is TGTGCCAGCAGCAGGAACATTGGACTAGCGGGAGGAGAGCAGTACTTC.